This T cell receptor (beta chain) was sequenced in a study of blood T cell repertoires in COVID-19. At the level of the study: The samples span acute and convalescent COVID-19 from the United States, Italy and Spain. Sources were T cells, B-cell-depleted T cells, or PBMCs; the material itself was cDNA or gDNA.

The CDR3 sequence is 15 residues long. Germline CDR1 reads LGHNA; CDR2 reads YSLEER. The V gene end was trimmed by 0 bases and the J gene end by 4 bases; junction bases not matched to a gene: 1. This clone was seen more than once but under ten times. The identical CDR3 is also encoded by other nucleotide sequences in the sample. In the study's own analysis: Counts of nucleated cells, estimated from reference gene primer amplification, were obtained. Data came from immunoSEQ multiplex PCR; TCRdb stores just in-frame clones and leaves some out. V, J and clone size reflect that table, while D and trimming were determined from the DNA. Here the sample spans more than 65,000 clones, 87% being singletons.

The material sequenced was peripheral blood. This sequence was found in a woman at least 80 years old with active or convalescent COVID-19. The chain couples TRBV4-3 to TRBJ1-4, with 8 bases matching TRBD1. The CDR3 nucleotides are TGCGCCAGCAGCCAAGAAGGACAGGGTAATGAAAAACTGTTTTTT. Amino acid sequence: CASSQEGQGNEKLFF.